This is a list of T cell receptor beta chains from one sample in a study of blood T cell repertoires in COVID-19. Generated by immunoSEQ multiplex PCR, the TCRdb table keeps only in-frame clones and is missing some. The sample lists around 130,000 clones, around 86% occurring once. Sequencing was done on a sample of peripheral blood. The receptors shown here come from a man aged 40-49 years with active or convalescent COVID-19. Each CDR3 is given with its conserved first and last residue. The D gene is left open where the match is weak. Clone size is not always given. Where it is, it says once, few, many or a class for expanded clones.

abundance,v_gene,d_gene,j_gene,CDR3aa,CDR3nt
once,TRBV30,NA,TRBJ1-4,CAWSQGYISTNEKLFF,TGTGCCTGGAGTCAGGGCTATATATCAACTAATGAAAAACTGTTTTTT
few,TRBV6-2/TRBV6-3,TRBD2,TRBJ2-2,CASSSGLAGAYGELFF,TGTGCCAGCAGCTCTGGACTAGCGGGGGCTTACGGGGAGCTGTTTTTT
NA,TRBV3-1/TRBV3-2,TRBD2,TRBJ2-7,CASSQGKRGMYEQYF,TGTGCCAGCAGCCAAGGAAAGCGGGGGATGTACGAGCAGTACTTC
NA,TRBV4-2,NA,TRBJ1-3,CASSQDRGLGNTIYF,TGTGCCAGCAGCCAAGATAGGGGTCTTGGAAACACCATATATTTT
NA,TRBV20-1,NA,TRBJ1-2,CSASVQYGYTF,TGCAGTGCTAGCGTACAGTACGGCTACACCTTC
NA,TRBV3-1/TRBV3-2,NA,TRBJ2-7,CASSETGTNYEQYF,TGTGCCAGCAGCGAAACCGGGACAAACTACGAGCAGTACTTC
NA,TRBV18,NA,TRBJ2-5,CASSPPAETQYF,TGTGCCAGCTCACCACCAGCAGAGACCCAGTACTTC
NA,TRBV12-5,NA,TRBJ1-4,CASGLMTVGEKLFF,TGTGCTAGTGGTTTGATGACAGTTGGTGAAAAACTGTTTTTT
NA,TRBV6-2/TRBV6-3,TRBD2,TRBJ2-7,CASSRSGYGGNYEQYF,TGTGCCAGCAGCCGCTCGGGTTACGGGGGGAACTACGAGCAGTACTTC
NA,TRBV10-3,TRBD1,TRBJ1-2,CAITTPGQGPGYTF,TGTGCCATCACTACTCCGGGACAGGGGCCTGGCTACACCTTC
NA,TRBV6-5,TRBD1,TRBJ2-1,CASTRGTGGNEQFF,TGTGCCAGCACCAGAGGGACAGGGGGGAATGAGCAGTTCTTC
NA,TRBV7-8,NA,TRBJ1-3,CASSLVGEISGNTIYF,TGTGCCAGCAGCTTAGTAGGGGAAATCTCTGGAAACACCATATATTTT
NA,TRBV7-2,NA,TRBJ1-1,CASSLRGTLDTEAFF,TGTGCCAGCAGCTTAAGGGGGACATTAGACACTGAAGCTTTCTTT
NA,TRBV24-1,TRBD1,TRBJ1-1,CAIPGQGCFRNTEAFF,TGTGCCATCCCGGGACAGGGGTGCTTCCGGAACACTGAAGCTTTCTTT
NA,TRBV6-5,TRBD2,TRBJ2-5,CASSYQGGRTQYF,TGTGCCAGCAGTTACCAAGGCGGGAGGACCCAGTACTTC
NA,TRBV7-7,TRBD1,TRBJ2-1,CASSSRQGATLDEQFF,TGTGCTAGCAGCTCTCGACAGGGGGCGACTTTAGATGAGCAGTTCTTC
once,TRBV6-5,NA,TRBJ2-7,CASSYSRQLIYEQYF,TGTGCCAGCAGTTACTCGAGGCAGCTGATCTACGAGCAGTACTTC
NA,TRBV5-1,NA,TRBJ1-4,CASSLAGEKLFF,TGCGCCAGCAGCTTGGCCGGGGAAAAACTGTTTTTT
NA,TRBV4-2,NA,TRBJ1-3,CASSQEGRISGNTIYF,TGTGCCAGCAGCCAAGAGGGCAGGATCTCTGGAAACACCATATATTTT
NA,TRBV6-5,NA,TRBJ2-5,CASSSGGLGEETQYF,TGTGCCAGCAGTTCAGGGGGACTAGGTGAGGAGACCCAGTACTTC
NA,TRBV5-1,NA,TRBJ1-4,CASSLGGGGGNEKLFF,TGCGCCAGCAGCTTGGGCGGCGGGGGGGGCAATGAAAAACTGTTTTTT
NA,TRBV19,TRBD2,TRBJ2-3,CASSAILGTSGGQRRDTQYF,TGTGCCAGTAGTGCTATTTTGGGGACTAGCGGGGGACAGAGGAGGGATACGCAGTATTTT
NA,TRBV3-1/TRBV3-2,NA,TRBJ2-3,CASSQVGGQDTQYF,TGTGCCAGCAGCCAAGTGGGGGGGCAAGATACGCAGTATTTT
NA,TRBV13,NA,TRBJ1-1,CASSLNAGGNTEAFF,TGTGCCAGCAGCTTAAATGCGGGGGGGAACACTGAAGCTTTCTTT
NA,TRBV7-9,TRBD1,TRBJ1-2,CARIIKQGANYYGYTF,TGTGCCAGAATCATTAAGCAGGGGGCGAACTACTATGGCTACACCTTC
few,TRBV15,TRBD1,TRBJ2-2,CATSPRQGIAGELFF,TGTGCCACCAGCCCACGACAGGGGATCGCCGGGGAGCTGTTTTTT
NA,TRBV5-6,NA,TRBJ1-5,CASSLGAGMKPQHF,TGTGCCAGCAGCTTGGGGGCAGGGATGAAGCCCCAGCATTTT
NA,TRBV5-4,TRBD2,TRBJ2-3,CASSLAGLEADTQYF,TGTGCCAGCAGCTTGGCGGGACTAGAGGCAGATACGCAGTATTTT
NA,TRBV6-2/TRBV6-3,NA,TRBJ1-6,CASSYGWERNSPLHF,TGTGCCAGCAGTTACGGATGGGAGAGGAATTCACCCCTCCACTTT
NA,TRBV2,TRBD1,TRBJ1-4,CASRNTGTGKLFF,TGTGCCAGCAGGAACACCGGGACAGGGAAACTGTTTTTT
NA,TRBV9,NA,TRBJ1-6,CASSSSGEGNSPLHF,TGTGCCAGCAGCTCCTCAGGGGAAGGCAATTCACCCCTCCACTTT
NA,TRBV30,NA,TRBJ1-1,CAWTRDTEAFF,TGTGCCTGGACTCGGGACACTGAAGCTTTCTTT
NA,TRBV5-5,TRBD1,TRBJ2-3,CASSWTGQDTQYF,TGTGCCAGCAGCTGGACAGGGCAAGATACGCAGTATTTT
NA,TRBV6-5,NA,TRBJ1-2,CASSSPTADYGYTF,TGTGCCAGCAGTTCTCCGACCGCGGACTATGGCTACACCTTC
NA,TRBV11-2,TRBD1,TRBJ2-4,CASSLERGRGKKDIQYF,TGTGCCAGCAGCTTAGAAAGGGGGCGAGGGAAGAAGGACATTCAGTACTTC
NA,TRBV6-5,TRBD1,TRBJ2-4,CATTGTVKNIQYF,TGTGCCACGACCGGGACAGTTAAAAACATTCAGTACTTC
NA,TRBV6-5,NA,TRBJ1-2,CASRQGYGYTF,TGTGCCAGCAGACAGGGATATGGCTACACCTTC
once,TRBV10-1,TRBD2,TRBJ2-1,CASSGTSVYNEQFF,TGCGCCAGCAGCGGGACTAGCGTCTACAATGAGCAGTTCTTC
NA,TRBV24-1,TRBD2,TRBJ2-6,CATSDSGGGGSGANVLTF,TGTGCCACCAGTGATTCTGGCGGGGGGGGCTCTGGGGCCAACGTCCTGACTTTC
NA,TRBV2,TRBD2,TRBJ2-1,CASSASGGAFVHEQFF,TGTGCCAGCAGTGCTAGCGGGGGGGCATTTGTCCATGAGCAGTTCTTC
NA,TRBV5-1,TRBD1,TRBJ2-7,CASSLGTGGLNLGEQYF,TGCGCCAGCAGCTTGGGGACAGGGGGCTTAAACCTTGGCGAGCAGTACTTC
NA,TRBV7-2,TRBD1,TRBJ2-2,CASSFVGTGGSTGELFF,TGTGCCAGCAGCTTCGTCGGGACAGGGGGCAGCACCGGGGAGCTGTTTTTT